This T cell receptor beta chain emerged from a study of shared T cell receptors in the human thymus. Per the germline V gene, CDR1 is SGHDT and CDR2 is YYEEEE. CDR3 size: 14 residues. J gave up 2 bases and V 2 bases, and 4 bases lay outside the gene matches. Of note for this clone: The sample holds other DNA sequences that translate to the same CDR3.

Using immunoSEQ multiplex PCR, the repertoire was profiled, and TCRdb retains in-frame clones only, with some absent. This sample has more than 550,000 clones, with 70% to 90% found just once. These data also formed part of another study, on human thymus T cells. That report notes: Healthy Finnish infants undergoing corrective surgery for congenital heart defects were the donors. Resections obtained during corrective heart surgery supplied the thymus tissue. Thymic and blood repertoires appeared to display a bias in their usage of V and J genes.

Input material: thymocytes. The genes are TRBV5-6 and TRBJ2-7, with 7 bases identical to TRBD1. The receptor comes from a girl under three years old with a congenital heart defect. The CDR3 here is CASSLGTVTYEQYF. CDR3 nucleotide sequence: TGTGCCAGCAGCTTAGGGACAGTCACCTACGAGCAGTACTTC.